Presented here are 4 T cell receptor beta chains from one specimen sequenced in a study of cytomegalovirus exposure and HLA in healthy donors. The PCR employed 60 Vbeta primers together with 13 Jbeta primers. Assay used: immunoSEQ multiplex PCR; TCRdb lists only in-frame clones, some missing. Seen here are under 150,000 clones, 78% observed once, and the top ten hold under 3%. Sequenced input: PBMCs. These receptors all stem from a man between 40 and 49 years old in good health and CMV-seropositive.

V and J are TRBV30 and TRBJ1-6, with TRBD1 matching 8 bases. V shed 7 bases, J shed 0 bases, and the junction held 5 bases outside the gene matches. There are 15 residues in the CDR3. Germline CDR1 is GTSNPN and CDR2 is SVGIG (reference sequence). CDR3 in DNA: TGTGCCTTGTACAGGGGGAGCTCCTATAATTCACCCCTCCACTTT. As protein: CALYRGSSYNSPLHF.

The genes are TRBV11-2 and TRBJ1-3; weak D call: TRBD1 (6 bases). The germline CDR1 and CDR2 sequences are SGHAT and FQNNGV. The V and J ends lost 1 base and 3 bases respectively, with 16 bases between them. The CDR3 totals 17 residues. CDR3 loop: CASSLGPTGTFGNTIYF. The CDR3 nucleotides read TGTGCCAGCAGCTTAGGGCCTACCGGGACATTTGGAAACACCATATATTTT. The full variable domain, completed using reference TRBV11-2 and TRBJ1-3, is EAGVAQSPRYKIIEKRQSVAFWCNPISGHATLYWYQQILGQGPKLLIQFQNNGVVDDSQLPKDRFSAERLKGVDSTLKIQPAKLEDSAVYLCASSLGPTGTFGNTIYFGEGSWLTVV.

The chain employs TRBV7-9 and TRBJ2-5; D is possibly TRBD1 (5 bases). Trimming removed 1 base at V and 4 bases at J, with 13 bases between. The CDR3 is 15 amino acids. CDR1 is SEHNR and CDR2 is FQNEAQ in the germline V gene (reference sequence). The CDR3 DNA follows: TGTGCCAGCAGCTTAGAGGCAGGGTGGGGAGAGACCCAGTACTTC. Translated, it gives CASSLEAGWGETQYF. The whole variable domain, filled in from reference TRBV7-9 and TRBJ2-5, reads DTGVSQNPRHKITKRGQNVTFRCDPISEHNRLYWYRQTLGQGPEFLTYFQNEAQLEKSRLLSDRFSAERPKGSFSTLEIQRTEQGDSAMYLCASSLEAGWGETQYFGPGTRLLVL.

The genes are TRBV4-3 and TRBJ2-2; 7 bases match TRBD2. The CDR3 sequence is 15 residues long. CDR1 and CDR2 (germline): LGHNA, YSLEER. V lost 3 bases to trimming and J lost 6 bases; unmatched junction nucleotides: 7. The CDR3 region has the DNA TGCGCCAGCAGCCAGAGCCACGGGAGGTCCGGGGAGCTGTTTTTT. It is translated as CASSQSHGRSGELFF.